This TCR beta chain was recovered during a study of T cells in Graves' hyperthyroidism and ophthalmopathy. Study in general: Sampling of peripheral blood happened at initial diagnosis, prior to any treatment.

The germline CDR1 and CDR2 sequences are DFQATT and SNEGSKA (reference sequence). Losses at the gene ends were 5 bases for V and 3 bases for J; bases not matched to a gene: 12. The CDR3 loop spans 16 amino acids. Researchers took RNA transcripts and amplified the TCR beta CDR3 regions from them. In the first-round RT-PCR of the TCR CDR3, the HTBI primer set was used. TCRdb re-called the multiplex PCR reads with MiXCR, one entry per CDR3 protein. The table has more than 300,000 distinct CDR3 sequences, around 15% seen once. Patients having uncontrolled infection, another autoimmune disease, pregnancy or lactation were not included.

The sample was blood. The receptor was isolated from a woman younger than 45 with Graves' ophthalmopathy. The rearrangement uses TRBV20-1 and TRBJ2-3; TRBD2 aligns across 9 bases. CDR3 residues: CSAGEGGAGGTDTQYF. The CDR3 DNA reads as TGCAGTGCTGGGGAGGGAGGAGCGGGGGGAACAGATACGCAGTATTTT.